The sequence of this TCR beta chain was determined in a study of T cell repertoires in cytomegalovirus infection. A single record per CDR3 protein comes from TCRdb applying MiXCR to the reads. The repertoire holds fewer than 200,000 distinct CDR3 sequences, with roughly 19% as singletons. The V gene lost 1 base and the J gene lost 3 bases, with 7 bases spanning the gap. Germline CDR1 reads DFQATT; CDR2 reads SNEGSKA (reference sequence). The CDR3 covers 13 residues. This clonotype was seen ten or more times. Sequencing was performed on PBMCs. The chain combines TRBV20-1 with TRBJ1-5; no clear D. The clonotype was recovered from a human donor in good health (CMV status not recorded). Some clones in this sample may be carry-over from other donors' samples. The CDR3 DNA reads TGCAGTGCTAGAGCAGGAGTCAATCAGCCCCAGCATTTT. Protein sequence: CSARAGVNQPQHF.